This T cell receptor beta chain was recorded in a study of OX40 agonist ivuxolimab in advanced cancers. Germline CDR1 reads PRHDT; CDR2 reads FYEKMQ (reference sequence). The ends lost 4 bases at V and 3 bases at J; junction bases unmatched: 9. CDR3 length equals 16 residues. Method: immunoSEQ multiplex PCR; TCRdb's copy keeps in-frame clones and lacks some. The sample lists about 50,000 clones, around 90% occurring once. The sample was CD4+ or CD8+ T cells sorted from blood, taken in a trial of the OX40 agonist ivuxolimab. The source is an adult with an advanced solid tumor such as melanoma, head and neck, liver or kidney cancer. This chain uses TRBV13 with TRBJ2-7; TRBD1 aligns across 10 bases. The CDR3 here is CASSYSTGTGDYEQYF. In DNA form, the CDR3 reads TGTGCCAGCAGCTACTCCACCGGGACAGGGGACTACGAGCAGTACTTC.